A single sample gave rise to the 13 T cell receptor beta chains below, sequenced in a study of beta chain features in type 1 diabetes. Sequencing targeted expressed TCRB transcripts, as all isolated RNA had been reverse transcribed. Clones were sequenced by immunoSEQ multiplex PCR, and TCRdb holds only the in-frame ones, with some missing. The profile shows approximately 260,000 clones, 24% of them singletons. Regarding the study as a whole: Shorter TCRB CDR3s, moderately but significantly so, marked every one of the four CD4+ subsets in Type 1 diabetes patients.

Antigens of these TCRs are unknown. The sequenced sample was naive CD4+ T cells from blood. The receptors were sampled from a woman aged 30 to 39 with type 1 diabetes.

This clone was detected only once. The V and J genes are TRBV5-4 and TRBJ2-7; D remains unclear. The CDR3 totals 13 residues. Trimming stripped 1 base from V and 6 bases from J, with 11 bases between. CDR1 and CDR2 from the germline V gene are SGHNT and YYREEE (reference sequence). The CDR3 sequence is CASSLQRTSEQYF. As DNA, the CDR3 is TGTGCCAGCAGCTTGCAGCGTACCAGCGAGCAGTACTTC.

This clone was seen only a few times. V is TRBV28 and J is TRBJ2-2; D unresolved. Germline loops: CDR1 MDHEN, CDR2 SYDVKM. The V end was cut by 3 bases, the J end by 5 bases, with 10 bases between. The CDR3 contains 14 residues. Written as DNA, the CDR3 is TGTGCCAGCAGTTTCTTCCAGAGGACCGGGGAGCTGTTTTTT. Protein product: CASSFFQRTGELFF.

This clone was counted between two and nine times. CDR3 loop: CASSSQGSLNYGYTF. The CDR3 coding sequence is TGTGCCAGCAGTTCGCAGGGATCCCTCAACTATGGCTACACCTTC. The V and J genes are TRBV28 and TRBJ1-2, with D tentatively TRBD1 (5 bases). Germline CDR1 reads MDHEN; CDR2 reads SYDVKM. CDR3 length equals 15 residues. With 4 bases removed from V and 2 bases from J, the gap between germline ends came to 14 bases.

In this sample, this clone turned up a few times. This chain connects TRBV28 to TRBJ2-7; weak D call: TRBD2 (5 bases). This CDR3 region has 15 residues. The germline CDR1 and CDR2 sequences are MDHEN and SYDVKM. With 3 bases removed from V and 4 bases from J, the gap between germline ends came to 16 bases. CDR3 DNA sequence: TGTGCCAGCAGTTTTACGGGAACAACGGGTTACGAGCAGTACTTC. It encodes CASSFTGTTGYEQYF.

This clone showed up just a few times. This rearrangement joins TRBV9 to TRBJ2-7, with 8 bases matching TRBD2. The CDR3 runs to 16 residues. The V gene end was trimmed by 0 bases and the J gene end by 2 bases; junction bases not matched to a gene: 7. CDR1 and CDR2 (germline): SGDLS, YYNGEE. The CDR3 coding sequence is TGTGCCAGCAGCGTAGGTCCGGGAGGGGGTCCCTACGAGCAGTACTTC. Translation gives CASSVGPGGGPYEQYF.

J is TRBJ1-1 and V is TRBV6-5; 7 positions match TRBD1. This CDR3 contains 13 residues. J was trimmed by 5 bases and V by 6 bases; bases with no gene match: 6. From germline, CDR1 is MNHEY and CDR2 SVGAGI. The CDR3 sequence: CASRVGTATEAFF. Written as DNA, the CDR3 is TGTGCCAGCAGGGTTGGGACAGCTACTGAAGCTTTCTTT.

This clone appeared a few times. This chain links TRBV2 with TRBJ2-7, with 8 positions matching TRBD2. Germline V CDR1 and CDR2: SNHLY, FYNNEI. V was clipped by 4 bases and J by 2 bases; unmatched bases: 1. The CDR3 contains 13 residues. CDR3 sequence: CASSGGLAYEQYF. The DNA for the CDR3 is TGTGCCAGCAGTGGGGGACTAGCCTACGAGCAGTACTTC.

The CDR3 DNA reads as TGTGCCATTCTAGCGGGAGTTCCCAATGAGCAGTTCTTC. It codes for CAILAGVPNEQFF. The V gene is TRBV10-3, the J gene TRBJ2-1, with TRBD2 identical over 10 bases. The V segment lost 9 bases and the J segment 6 bases; nucleotides outside the gene matches: 5. CDR1 ENHRY and CDR2 SYGVKD come from the germline V gene. CDR3 length: 13 amino acids.

V usage is TRBV7-9 and J usage is TRBJ1-3; TRBD1 matches 9 bases. CDR3 length: 19 amino acids. CDR1 and CDR2 from the germline V gene are SEHNR and FQNEAQ (reference sequence). V gave up 4 bases and J gave up 2 bases; unmatched junction bases: 15. The CDR3 nucleotides read TGTGCCAGCAGCTCCTCCCGGGACAGGGAGAATAGGGCTGGAAACACCATATATTTT. It codes for CASSSSRDRENRAGNTIYF. Supplemented by reference TRBV7-9 and TRBJ1-3, the full variable domain reads DTGVSQNPRHKITKRGQNVTFRCDPISEHNRLYWYRQTLGQGPEFLTYFQNEAQLEKSRLLSDRFSAERPKGSFSTLEIQRTEQGDSAMYLCASSSSRDRENRAGNTIYFGEGSWLTVV.

The chain is built from TRBV5-1 and TRBJ2-3; TRBD1 matches 7 bases. J gave up 2 bases and V 4 bases, and 4 bases lay outside the gene matches. CDR3 size: 14 residues. From germline, CDR1 is SGHRS and CDR2 YFSETQ. CDR3 sequence reads: CASSKGQYTDTQYF. The CDR3 bases are TGCGCCAGCAGCAAGGGACAGTACACAGATACGCAGTATTTT.

Turning to this clone: The sample has other DNA sequences that encode this CDR3 too. The rearrangement links TRBV11-2 to TRBJ2-1; 13 nucleotides agree with TRBD2. Germline values: CDR1 SGHAT, CDR2 FQNNGV. The CDR3 sequence is 15 residues long. The trim removed 5 bases at V and 4 bases at J, leaving 2 bases unmatched. CDR3: CASSPGLAGYNEQFF. CDR3 bases: TGTGCCAGCAGCCCGGGACTAGCGGGATACAATGAGCAGTTCTTC.

The chain recombines TRBV30 with TRBJ2-7, with 8 bases lining up with TRBD1. Trimming took 2 bases from V and 2 from J; bases not matched to a gene: 5. The CDR3 has 14 amino acids. The germline CDR1 and CDR2 sequences are GTSNPN and SVGIG (reference sequence). The CDR3 DNA sequence: TGTGCCTGGAGTATCGGCAGGGGGCCCTACGAGCAGTACTTC. It translates to CAWSIGRGPYEQYF.

This clone was seen only a few times. V gene TRBV18 combines with J gene TRBJ2-3; 15 nucleotides agree with TRBD2. After removal of 4 bases from V and 5 bases from J, the junction contained 1 base not matched to a gene. This CDR3 has 15 residues. CDR1 KGHSH and CDR2 LQKENI come from the germline V gene. The CDR3 here is CASSQGLAGGDTQYF. DNA of the CDR3: TGTGCCAGCTCACAGGGACTAGCGGGAGGAGATACGCAGTATTTT.